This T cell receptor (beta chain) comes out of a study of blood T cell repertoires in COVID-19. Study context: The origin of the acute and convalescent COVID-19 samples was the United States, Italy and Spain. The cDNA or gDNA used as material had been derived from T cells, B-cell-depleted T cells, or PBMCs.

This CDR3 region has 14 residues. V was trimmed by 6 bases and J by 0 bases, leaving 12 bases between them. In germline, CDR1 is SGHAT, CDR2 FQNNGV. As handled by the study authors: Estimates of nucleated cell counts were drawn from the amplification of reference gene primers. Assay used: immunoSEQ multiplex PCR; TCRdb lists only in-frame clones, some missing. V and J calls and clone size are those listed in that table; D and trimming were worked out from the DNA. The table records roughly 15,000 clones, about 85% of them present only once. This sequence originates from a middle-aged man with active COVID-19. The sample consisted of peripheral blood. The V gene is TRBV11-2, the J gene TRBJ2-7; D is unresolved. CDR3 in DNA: TGTGCCAGCAGTTTCCCTCGGTCCTCCTACGAGCAGTACTTC. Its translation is CASSFPRSSYEQYF.